The rows below give T cell receptor beta chains drawn from one sample of a study of blood T cells in healthy people across ages. TCRdb analysed the 5' RACE reads with MiXCR anew, one entry per CDR3 protein. The sample lists roughly 930,000 distinct CDR3 sequences, around 46% occurring once. Sequenced input: blood. All receptors come from a man aged 30-40 years in good health. The CDR3 runs from the conserved cysteine through the conserved F or W. The order of the fields is J gene, clone size, D gene, V gene, CDR3 DNA, CDR3 protein. The D gene is left open where the match is weak. A clone size is listed for some rows: how often the clone was seen (once, few, many), or a class if it is expanded.

>TRBJ1-1|-|TRBD1|TRBV5-1
TGCGCCAGCAGCGTGGGACAGCCGAACACTGAAGCTTTCTTT
CASSVGQPNTEAFF
>TRBJ2-7|-|-|TRBV7-2
TGTGCCAGCAGCTTAAGCGGGCCCTCCTACAATGAGCAGTACTTC
CASSLSGPSYNEQYF
>TRBJ2-3|few|TRBD2|TRBV5-1
TGCGCCAGCAGCTTGGTGCGGGGGACCACAGATACGCAGTATTTT
CASSLVRGTTDTQYF
>TRBJ2-3|-|TRBD1|TRBV12-3/TRBV12-4
TGTGCCAGCAGTCGATCTTCGGGGACAGGTGCAGATACGCAGTATTTT
CASSRSSGTGADTQYF
>TRBJ2-7|once|-|TRBV13
TGTGCCAGCAGCCCCCAACCGGTAGCGTCCTCCTACGAGCAGTACTTC
CASSPQPVASSYEQYF
>TRBJ1-2|few|TRBD1|TRBV6-5
TGTGCCAGCACCCCAGGGGGCCTTAACTATGGCTACACCTTC
CASTPGGLNYGYTF
>TRBJ2-4|-|-|TRBV20-1
TGCAGTGCTAGAGATCCGTTCTGGGAGGACATTCAGTACTTC
CSARDPFWEDIQYF
>TRBJ1-2|-|-|TRBV3-1
TGTGCCAGCAGCCCCCATGGGAGTGGCTACACCTTC
CASSPHGSGYTF
>TRBJ2-7|-|-|TRBV4-1
TGCGCCAGCAGCCAAGAGGATGTCGGGGCCGCGACCTACGAGCAGTACTTC
CASSQEDVGAATYEQYF
>TRBJ1-1|-|-|TRBV7-2
TGTGCCAGCAGCCCCGGTCCAGAGTACACTGAAGCTTTCTTT
CASSPGPEYTEAFF
>TRBJ1-1|-|-|TRBV15
TGTGCCACCGGTCTGCCCGACACTGAAGCTTTCTTT
CATGLPDTEAFF
>TRBJ2-1|-|-|TRBV2
TGTGCCAGCAGTGAAGTGCTACTAGGCACCTACAATGAGCAGTTCTTC
CASSEVLLGTYNEQFF
>TRBJ2-2|-|-|TRBV5-1
TGCGCCAGCAGCTTGGGTTTCTCCGGGGAGCTGTTTTTT
CASSLGFSGELFF
>TRBJ2-4|-|-|TRBV5-6
TGTGCCAGCACCACTACCGCAAACATTCAGTACTTC
CASTTTANIQYF
>TRBJ1-6|-|-|TRBV9
TGTGCCAGCAGCGAGAGAGAAGGACGGCAATCTTCACCCCTCCACTTT
CASSEREGRQSSPLHF
>TRBJ2-3|few|-|TRBV4-1
TGCGCCAGCAGCCAAGAACAGCCACCAGATACGCAGTATTTT
CASSQEQPPDTQYF
>TRBJ2-7|-|-|TRBV5-1
TGCGCCAGCAGCTTGGCGACTACCGTCGAGCAGTACTTC
CASSLATTVEQYF
>TRBJ2-3|-|TRBD1|TRBV7-2
TGTGCCAGCAGCCCGATGGGACAGTACACAGATACGCAGTATTTT
CASSPMGQYTDTQYF
>TRBJ2-3|many|-|TRBV15
TGTGCCACCAGCAGAGACAGGGGCGATACGCAGTATTTT
CATSRDRGDTQYF
>TRBJ1-5|-|-|TRBV6-5
TGTGCCAGCAGTTGCTCGGTGGCAGCACCCACGGATAGCAATCAGCCCCGGCATTTT
CASSCSVAAPTDSNQPRHF
>TRBJ2-3|few|-|TRBV11-3
TGTGCCAGCAGCTTAGACTGGGGTGCAGATACGCAGTATTTT
CASSLDWGADTQYF
>TRBJ2-3|few|TRBD2|TRBV7-9
TGTGCCAGCAGCGTGGGGACTAGCGGGACGACAGATACGCAGTATTTT
CASSVGTSGTTDTQYF
>TRBJ2-7|few|-|TRBV28
TGTGCCGTCAACGAGCAGTACTTC
CAVNEQYF
>TRBJ1-2|-|-|TRBV27
TGTGCCAGCAGTTTATATTCCCCCGGCGGGAACTATGGCTACACCTTC
CASSLYSPGGNYGYTF
>TRBJ2-7|-|-|TRBV7-2
TGTGCCAGCAGCCCGGCTAGGCTATCCTACGAGCAGTACTTC
CASSPARLSYEQYF
>TRBJ2-5|-|TRBD2|TRBV12-5
TGTGCTAGTGGACTAGCGGGGGCAGAGACCCGGTACTTC
CASGLAGAETRYF
>TRBJ1-2|few|-|TRBV5-5
TGTGCCAGCAGCTTGCCAGGGAGTTATGGCTACACCTTC
CASSLPGSYGYTF
>TRBJ1-6|-|TRBD1|TRBV4-3
TGCGCCAGCAGCCACGGACAGGGGGATAATTCACCCCTCCACTTT
CASSHGQGDNSPLHF
>TRBJ2-1|few|-|TRBV29-1
TGCAGCGTTGAAGAGGGTTACAATGAGCAGTTCTTC
CSVEEGYNEQFF